This TCR beta chain was captured by sequencing in a study of CD8 T cells in ankylosing spondylitis. Regarding the study as a whole: Disease-linked clones proved CD8+ and comparatively uncommon in peripheral blood. Within ankylosing spondylitis blood, a TCR beta motif made up of eight highly homologous variants appeared to be characteristic.

Per the germline V gene, CDR1 is MNHNS and CDR2 is SASEGT. V shed 6 bases, J shed 5 bases, and the junction held 15 bases outside the gene matches. The CDR3 contains 16 residues. Using its own MiXCR run on the 5' RACE reads, TCRdb lists one record per CDR3 protein. The sample includes roughly 490,000 distinct CDR3 sequences, 5.3% of them seen just once. This clonotype was detected many times. Its target is unknown. Sequencing was carried out using blood, either unsorted or a sorted T cell fraction (not recorded which). The receptor's source is a male donor with ankylosing spondylitis. The chain couples TRBV6-1 to TRBJ2-5; 7 nucleotides line up with TRBD2. DNA of the CDR3: TGTGCCAGCAGCGCCCGAAGCGGGATAGCTCATGAGACCCAGTACTTC. Amino acid sequence: CASSARSGIAHETQYF.